Here is one T cell receptor beta chain with its context. These data belong to a study of control samples from healthy donors and cancer patients. Only in-frame clones appear in the TCRdb table, and some are missing; sequencing was by immunoSEQ multiplex PCR. This sample has about 76,000 clones; around 90% occur once, and the top ten carry roughly a tenth. Trimming cost V 3 bases and J 0 bases, with 17 bases left between them. CDR3 length equals 16 residues. Germline V CDR1 and CDR2: DFQATT, SNEGSKA (reference sequence). Material for sequencing was PBMCs. The chain is built from TRBV20-1 and TRBJ2-5; D may correspond to TRBD1 or TRBD2 (6 bases each). This clonotype was obtained from a woman aged 50 to 65 with colorectal cancer. CDR3 bases: TGCAGTGCTAGTGAGGGGGGAGAGATGTACCAAGAGACCCAGTACTTC. Protein product: CSASEGGEMYQETQYF.